The T cell receptor beta chain described here comes from a study of Ad26.COV2.S vaccination and SARS-CoV-2 variants. Profiled with immunoSEQ multiplex PCR; TCRdb holds only in-frame clones, not every one. The table has about 320,000 clones, about 85% seen once. Described treatment: some 20 received Ad26.COV2.S at low or high dose, single or two shots; several received placebo; per-sample allocation not given. Following the first vaccine or placebo injection, samples were taken on day 63. This Boston cohort included adults aged 18-55 years. SARS-CoV-2 spike from the Wuhan strain was encoded by the vaccine, an Ad26 vector. The source is a person aged 18-65 years who received the Ad26.COV2.S COVID-19 vaccine or a placebo. Sequenced material: peripheral blood, taken in a trial of Ad26.COV2.S vaccine versus placebo.

CDR3 protein: CSASSGADNYGYTF. CDR3 in DNA: TGCAGTGCTAGTTCAGGGGCAGATAACTATGGCTACACCTTC. The genes are TRBV20-1 and TRBJ1-2, with a possible D match to TRBD1 (6 bases). The V end lost 3 bases, the J end lost 1 base, and 12 bases lay between the germline ends. The CDR3 length is 14 residues. Germline V gene sequence: CDR1 DFQATT, CDR2 SNEGSKA (reference sequence).